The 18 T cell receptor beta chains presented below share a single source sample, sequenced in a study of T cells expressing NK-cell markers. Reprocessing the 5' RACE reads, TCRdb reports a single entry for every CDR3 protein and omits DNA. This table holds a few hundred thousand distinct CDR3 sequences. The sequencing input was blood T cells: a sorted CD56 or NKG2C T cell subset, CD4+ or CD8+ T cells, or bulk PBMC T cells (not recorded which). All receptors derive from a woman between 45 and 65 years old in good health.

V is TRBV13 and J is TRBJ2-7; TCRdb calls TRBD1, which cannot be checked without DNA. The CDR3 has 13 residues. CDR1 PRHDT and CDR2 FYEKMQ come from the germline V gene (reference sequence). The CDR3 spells CASSRVGGHEQYF.

CDR3 in amino acids: CASSQDRQGANTGELFF. V and J are TRBV4-1 and TRBJ2-2; TCRdb outputs TRBD1, but without DNA this stays unchecked. Germline V gives CDR1 MGHRA, CDR2 YSYEKL. The CDR3 loop spans 17 amino acids.

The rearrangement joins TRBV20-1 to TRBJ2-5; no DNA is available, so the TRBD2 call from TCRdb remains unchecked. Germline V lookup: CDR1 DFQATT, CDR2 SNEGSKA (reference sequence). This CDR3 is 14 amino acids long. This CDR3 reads CSARRTRGRETQYF.

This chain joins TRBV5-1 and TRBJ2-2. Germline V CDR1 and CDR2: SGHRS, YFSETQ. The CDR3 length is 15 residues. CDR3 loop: CASSLVQLNTGELFF.

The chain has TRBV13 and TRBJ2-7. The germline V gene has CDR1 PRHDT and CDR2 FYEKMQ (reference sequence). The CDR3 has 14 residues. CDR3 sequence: CASSLPGTSYEQYF.

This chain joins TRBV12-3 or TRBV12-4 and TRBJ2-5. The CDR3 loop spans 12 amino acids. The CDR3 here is CASTSSQETQYF.

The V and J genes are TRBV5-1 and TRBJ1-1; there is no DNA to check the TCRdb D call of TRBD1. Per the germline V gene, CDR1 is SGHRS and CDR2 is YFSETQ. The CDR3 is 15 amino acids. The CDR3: CASSIGGAGLGEAFF.

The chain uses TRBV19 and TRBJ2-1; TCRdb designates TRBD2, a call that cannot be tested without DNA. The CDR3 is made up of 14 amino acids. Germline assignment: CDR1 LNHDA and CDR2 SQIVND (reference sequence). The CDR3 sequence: CASKASAFGSEQFF.

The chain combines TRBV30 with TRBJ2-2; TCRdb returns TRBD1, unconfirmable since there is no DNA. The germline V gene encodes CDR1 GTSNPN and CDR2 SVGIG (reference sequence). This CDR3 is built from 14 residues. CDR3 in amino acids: CAWRGTTNTGELFF.

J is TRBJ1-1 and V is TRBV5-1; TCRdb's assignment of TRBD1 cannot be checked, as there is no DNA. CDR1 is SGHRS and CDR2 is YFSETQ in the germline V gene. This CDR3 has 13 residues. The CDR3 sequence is CASSSPAGGVAFF.

The chain's CDR3 is CASSYSEKGGGAFF. The chain is built from TRBV6-6 and TRBJ1-1; absent DNA, TCRdb's TRBD1 call cannot be checked. CDR1 is MNHNY, CDR2 SVGAGI, per germline (reference sequence). The CDR3 is made up of 14 amino acids.

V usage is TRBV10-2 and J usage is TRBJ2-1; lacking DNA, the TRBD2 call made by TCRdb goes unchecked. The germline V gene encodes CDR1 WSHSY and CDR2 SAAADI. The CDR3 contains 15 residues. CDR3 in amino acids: CASRLAGGLRDEQFF.

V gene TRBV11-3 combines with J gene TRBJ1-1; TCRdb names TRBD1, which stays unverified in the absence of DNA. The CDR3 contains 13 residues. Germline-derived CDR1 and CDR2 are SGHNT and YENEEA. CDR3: CASSLPGPSASFF.

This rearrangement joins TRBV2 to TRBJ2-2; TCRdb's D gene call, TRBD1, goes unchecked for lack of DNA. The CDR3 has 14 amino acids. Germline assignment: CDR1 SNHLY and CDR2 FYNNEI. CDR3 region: CASSEARGAGELFF. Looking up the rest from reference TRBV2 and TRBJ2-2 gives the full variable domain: EPEVTQTPSHQVTQMGQEVILRCVPISNHLYFYWYRQILGQKVEFLVSFYNNEISEKSEIFDDQFSVERPDGSNFTLKIRSTKLEDSAMYFCASSEARGAGELFFGEGSRLTVL.

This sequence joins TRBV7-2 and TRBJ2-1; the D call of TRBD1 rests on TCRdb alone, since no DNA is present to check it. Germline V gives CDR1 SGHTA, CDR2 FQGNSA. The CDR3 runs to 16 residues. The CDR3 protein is CASSLELWGVSNEQFF. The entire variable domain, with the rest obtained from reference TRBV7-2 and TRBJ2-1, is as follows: GAGVSQSPSNKVTEKGKDVELRCDPISGHTALYWYRQSLGQGLEFLIYFQGNSAPDKSGLPSDRFSAERTGGSVSTLTIQRTQQEDSAVYLCASSLELWGVSNEQFFGPGTRLTVL.

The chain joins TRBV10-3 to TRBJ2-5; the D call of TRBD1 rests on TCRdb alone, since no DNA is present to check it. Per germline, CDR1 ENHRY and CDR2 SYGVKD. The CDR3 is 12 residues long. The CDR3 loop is CAISGGRETQYF.

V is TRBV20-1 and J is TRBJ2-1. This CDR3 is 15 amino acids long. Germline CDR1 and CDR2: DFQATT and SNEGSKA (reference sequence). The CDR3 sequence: CSARKIIGNYNEQFF.

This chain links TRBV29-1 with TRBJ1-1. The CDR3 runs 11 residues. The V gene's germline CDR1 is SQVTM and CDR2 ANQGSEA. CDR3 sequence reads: CSVSGPYEAFF. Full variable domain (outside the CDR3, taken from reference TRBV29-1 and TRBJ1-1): SAVISQKPSRDICQRGTSLTIQCQVDSQVTMMFWYRQQPGQSLTLIATANQGSEATYESGFVIDKFPISRPNLTFSTLTVSNMSPEDSSIYLCSVSGPYEAFFGQGTRLTVV.